This TCR beta chain was profiled in a study of tumor-infiltrating lymphocytes in primary liver carcinoma. For the study at large: Recorded tumor stage was T1-T3 N0M0, with diameters of about 4 to 10 cm. Study-wide findings and caveats: Relative to blood, tumors carried a significantly larger fraction of the repertoire in their top 250 clones (p = 0.039).

Germline values: CDR1 MGHDK, CDR2 SYGVNS. The CDR3 has 18 residues. With roughly 0.5 ug total RNA as template and a constant-region primer, TCR beta cDNA was made. Sequencing libraries for TCR beta derived from three nested multiplex PCR rounds that used slightly modified ARM-PCR. The first two PCR rounds used TRBV1-TRBV30 primers with a Cbeta primer, roughly 10 cycles each. TCRdb redid the calling of the multiplex PCR reads with MiXCR, one entry per CDR3 protein. The table has around 70,000 distinct CDR3 sequences, 55% to 75% seen once. Each 20-30 mg portion of unsorted bulk tissue served as the source for co-extraction of RNA and DNA. Patients in the cohort were treatment-naive and living with chronic HBV infection. A remark on this clonotype: Its antigen remains unidentified. The junction departs from germline at one end; a sequencing error may be responsible.

The chain links TRBV25-1 to TRBJ2-7; D remains unclear. Sequencing was done on a sample of liver tumor tissue from sampling region 4. Subset specified: tumor region T4, right-lateral pole. The receptor was derived from a man between 40 and 49 years old with primary liver carcinoma and hepatitis B virus infection. CDR3 sequence: CANSEYRSGPPVTYEQYF. The CDR3 coding sequence is TGTGCCAACAGTGAATATCGGTCGGGCCCACCCGTCACCTACGAGCAGTACTTC.